Below, 18 T cell receptor beta chains from the same sample are listed, as sequenced in a study of cytomegalovirus exposure and HLA in healthy donors (dated by TCRdb to the late 2010s). Library creation used the immunoSEQ multiplex PCR assay. The multiplex PCR relied on a mix of 60 forward primers for TCR Vbeta segments and 13 reverse primers for TCR Jbeta segments. The clones in this table, taken by TCRdb from immuneACCESS, are in-frame only. Not every clone is retained; where verified, under half of the shortfall comes from an unresolved V gene, and the cause of the rest is unknown. The sample table holds around 140,000 clones, of which roughly 79% were seen once. The leading ten clones occupy 1.2% to 1.5% of the sample. The specimen sequenced was PBMCs. Receptor source: a woman aged 40 to 55 in good health and CMV-seronegative.

This chain uses TRBV7-2 with TRBJ1-4, with 9 bases that match TRBD1. Germline CDR1 and CDR2: SGHTA and FQGNSA. With 1 base clipped from V and 5 bases from J, the junction kept 2 bases outside the gene matches. The length of the CDR3 is 15 residues. The DNA for the CDR3 is TGTGCCAGCAGCTTAGAGGGGACAGGGAATGAAAAACTGTTTTTT. Its translation: CASSLEGTGNEKLFF.

This chain uses TRBV7-2 with TRBJ2-1; TRBD1 matches at 7 bases. The CDR3 covers 14 residues. The V gene end was trimmed by 1 base and the J gene end by 4 bases; junction bases not matched to a gene: 1. Germline CDR1 is SGHTA and CDR2 is FQGNSA. CDR3 region: CASSLEGAYNEQFF. The DNA of the CDR3 is TGTGCCAGCAGCTTAGAGGGGGCGTACAATGAGCAGTTCTTC.

The rearrangement joins TRBV2 to TRBJ1-5; tentative D call: TRBD1 (6 bases). Germline V gene lookup returns CDR1 SNHLY and CDR2 FYNNEI. V was cut by 6 bases and J by 5 bases, with 14 bases left in between. The CDR3 loop spans 14 amino acids. The CDR3 DNA is TGTGCCAGCAGCGACCGGACAGCGTATCAGCCCCAGCATTTT. It yields the protein CASSDRTAYQPQHF.

CDR3 protein: CASSEGIWSEAFF. For the CDR3, the DNA is TGTGCCAGCAGTGAAGGCATCTGGAGTGAAGCTTTCTTT. The chain is built from TRBV2 and TRBJ1-1; the D is unclear. Per the germline V gene, CDR1 is SNHLY and CDR2 is FYNNEI. V shed 1 base and J shed 7 bases, with 10 bases lying between them. CDR3 length equals 13 residues.

This rearrangement joins TRBV7-3 to TRBJ2-3, with 9 bases matching TRBD2. The CDR3 totals 16 residues. Germline V CDR1 and CDR2: SGHTA, FQGTGA. V trimming: 5 bases; J trimming: 5 bases; junction bases outside the gene matches: 11. CDR3 region: CASSPLAGGPGDTQYF. The CDR3, as DNA: TGTGCCAGCAGCCCCCTGGCGGGGGGGCCTGGAGATACGCAGTATTTT.

This chain connects TRBV5-3 to TRBJ1-6, with 12 bases aligning to TRBD1. TRBV5-3 is an ORF, and what it does is uncertain. After removal of 0 bases from V and 6 bases from J, the junction contained 4 bases not matched to a gene. The CDR3 loop spans 17 amino acids. DNA of the CDR3: TGTGCCAGAAGCTTGGGGGACAGGGGGCGAATTAATTCACCCCTCCACTTT. This gives the protein CARSLGDRGRINSPLHF.

The chain employs TRBV4-1 and TRBJ2-1; 11 nucleotides agree with TRBD2. From germline, CDR1 is MGHRA and CDR2 YSYEKL. The ends lost 4 bases at V and 6 bases at J; junction bases unmatched: 8. The CDR3 runs 16 residues. The CDR3 DNA follows: TGCGCCAGCAGCCTCCCAGTGGGGACTAGCGGCAATGAGCAGTTCTTC. It yields the protein CASSLPVGTSGNEQFF.

The rearrangement joins TRBV18 to TRBJ1-1; a weak D match, TRBD1 (6 bases). This CDR3 region has 13 residues. Germline V gene data show CDR1 as KGHSH and CDR2 as LQKENI. V lost 5 bases and J 1 base, leaving 8 bases between the germline ends. The CDR3 is CASSSDRNTEAFF. CDR3 nucleotide sequence: TGTGCCAGCTCATCGGACAGGAACACTGAAGCTTTCTTT.

The J gene is TRBJ2-2, the V gene TRBV5-1; D is unclear. The V and J ends lost 0 bases and 6 bases respectively, with 9 bases between them. This CDR3 spans 14 amino acids. CDR1 is SGHRS and CDR2 is YFSETQ in the germline V gene. The CDR3 loop is CASSLDPSPGELFF. CDR3 nucleotides: TGCGCCAGCAGCTTGGATCCGTCCCCCGGGGAGCTGTTTTTT. Supplemented by reference TRBV5-1 and TRBJ2-2, the full variable domain reads KAGVTQTPRYLIKTRGQQVTLSCSPISGHRSVSWYQQTPGQGLQFLFEYFSETQRNKGNFPGRFSGRQFSNSRSEMNVSTLELGDSALYLCASSLDPSPGELFFGEGSRLTVL.

This chain uses TRBV6-6 with TRBJ1-3; D is possibly TRBD1 (5 bases). This CDR3 has 16 residues. From germline, CDR1 is MNHNY and CDR2 SVGAGI (reference sequence). The V gene lost 5 bases and the J gene lost 3 bases, with 17 bases spanning the gap. CDR3 nucleotide sequence: TGTGCCAGCAGTGGATCGGGGGGGTTCTATGGAAACACCATATATTTT. Protein sequence: CASSGSGGFYGNTIYF.

This chain connects TRBV9 to TRBJ1-1; D remains ambiguous. This CDR3 region has 13 residues. Trimming removed 3 bases from V and 5 bases from J, with 11 bases in between. Germline CDR1 reads SGDLS; CDR2 reads YYNGEE. The DNA of the CDR3 is TGTGCCAGCAGCGCCACCACGGGAACTGAAGCTTTCTTT. Its protein product is CASSATTGTEAFF.

The chain employs TRBV14 and TRBJ2-1; TRBD1 is a possible D gene (6 bases). The CDR3 extends over 13 amino acids. Trimming took 3 bases from V and 4 from J, leaving 7 bases between them. Germline values: CDR1 SGHDN, CDR2 FVKESK. The CDR3 region is CASSQDRYNEQFF. CDR3 bases: TGTGCCAGCAGCCAGGACAGATACAATGAGCAGTTCTTC.

The chain combines TRBV10-1 with TRBJ2-2; TRBD1 matches 8 bases. The CDR3 runs to 18 residues. V was pared by 0 bases and J by 5 bases, with 11 bases of the junction left unmatched. The germline V gene has CDR1 WNHNN and CDR2 SYGVQD (reference sequence). CDR3 DNA sequence: TGCGCCAGCAGTGAGTCTCGGGACAGGCCAGCGAGTACCGGGGAGCTGTTTTTT. The encoded protein is CASSESRDRPASTGELFF.

At least ten counts were recorded for this clone. This chain links TRBV10-3 with TRBJ2-7, with D tentatively TRBD2 (6 bases). Germline CDR1 ENHRY, CDR2 SYGVKD. The germline V and J ends were trimmed by 8 bases and 3 bases, with 17 bases remaining between them. The CDR3 has 14 residues. The CDR3, as DNA: TGTGCCATCCGCTATGGGGGGAACTACTACGAGCAGTACTTC. This gives the protein CAIRYGGNYYEQYF.

This clone was recorded a few times. This chain uses TRBV30 with TRBJ2-1; 8 nucleotides match TRBD1. The germline V gene has CDR1 GTSNPN and CDR2 SVGIG (reference sequence). J gave up 8 bases and V 8 bases, and 5 bases lay outside the gene matches. This CDR3 has 11 amino acids. CDR3 coding DNA: TGTGCCGGACAGGGATTCGATGAGCAGTTCTTC. This sequence encodes CAGQGFDEQFF.

This chain links TRBV19 with TRBJ1-1; D is unresolved. The germline V gene has CDR1 LNHDA and CDR2 SQIVND (reference sequence). V lost 8 bases to trimming and J lost 4 bases, with 11 bases between them. This CDR3 contains 12 residues. As DNA, the CDR3 is TGTGCCAGTCGGGAGGAGGGCACTGAAGCTTTCTTT. Protein product: CASREEGTEAFF.

V usage is TRBV29-1 and J usage is TRBJ1-2, with 8 bases matching TRBD1. CDR3 length: 13 residues. The V gene end was trimmed by 5 bases and the J gene end by 4 bases; junction bases not matched to a gene: 6. Germline V gives CDR1 SQVTM, CDR2 ANQGSEA. In DNA form, the CDR3 reads TGCAGCGTTTTGGACAGGGAGGGCTATGGCTACACCTTC. Translating it yields CSVLDREGYGYTF.

CDR3 sequence reads: CSVSDGSYGYTF. The DNA of the CDR3 is TGCAGCGTTTCGGATGGGAGCTATGGCTACACCTTC. J is TRBJ1-2 and V is TRBV29-1; D gene uncertain. V lost 5 bases, J lost 4 bases, and 11 bases lay in between. Germline V gives CDR1 SQVTM, CDR2 ANQGSEA. This CDR3 region has 12 residues.